Listed below are T cell receptor beta chains from one sample, sequenced in a study of breast tumors, draining lymph nodes, adjacent tissues. TCRdb redid the calling of the multiplex PCR reads with MiXCR, one entry per CDR3 protein. The sample consists of approximately 210,000 distinct CDR3 sequences, about 30% of them appearing once. The sequencing sample was made of axillary lymph node tissue. Source of these receptors: a female donor with breast cancer. Some clones in this sample may be carry-over from other donors' samples. Each CDR3 is given without its conserved first and last residue. For some rows the clone size is stated as once, few or many, or as a class when expanded; others skip it.

clone size	V gene	J gene	CDR3 protein
NA	TRBV12-3/TRBV12-4	TRBJ1-5	AGSPGPGQGNQPQH
NA	TRBV5-4	TRBJ1-6	ASSMRDSANSPLH
many	TRBV5-1	TRBJ2-2	ASSLEPAGVTGELF
few	TRBV28	TRBJ1-4	ATSLHEKLF
many	TRBV11-2	TRBJ2-1	ASSLQFGGGREQF
many	TRBV7-6	TRBJ1-2	ASSPQELLRYGYP
NA	TRBV11-2	TRBJ2-3	ASSLDNRGQY
NA	TRBV15	TRBJ2-7	ATSRGVGEQY
many	TRBV12-3/TRBV12-4	TRBJ2-3	ASSFALTTSTDTQY
many	TRBV18	TRBJ1-4	ASSFATNEKLF
NA	TRBV3-1	TRBJ1-1	ASSQATNTEAF
many	TRBV19	TRBJ1-5	ASRMLWQGQNQPQH
many	TRBV5-1	TRBJ2-7	ASSLWQRAGEQY
NA	TRBV3-1	TRBJ2-5	ASSLATTQETQY
many	TRBV6-6	TRBJ1-4	ASSTDRGLNEKLF
many	TRBV28	TRBJ2-7	ASRSHDRVYEQY
NA	TRBV9	TRBJ2-1	VSSPPSSYNEQF
NA	TRBV5-1	TRBJ1-6	ASSLDDRSSYNSPLH
NA	TRBV12-5	TRBJ2-2	ASGGPDNSGSPAGELL
NA	TRBV2	TRBJ1-2	ASSGHRGTCGFT
many	TRBV20-1	TRBJ2-1	SAIAGVSYNEQF
NA	TRBV6-7	TRBJ2-3	AGQRGIGPDTQY
NA	TRBV24-1	TRBJ1-2	ATSSPKRDVYGYT
many	TRBV5-1	TRBJ2-3	ASSYLIPISTDTQY
NA	TRBV20-1	TRBJ1-4	SAKGTGLEKLF
NA	TRBV7-8	TRBJ1-4	ASNPRAESTDEKLF
NA	TRBV25-1	TRBJ2-7	ASTGTSGETYEQY
many	TRBV4-3	TRBJ2-1	ASSQTLAPYNEQF
many	TRBV6-1	TRBJ2-1	ASSENSGRMTGEQF
NA	TRBV9	TRBJ1-4	ASSSGQSTNEKLF